This T cell receptor beta chain was recovered during a study of shared clonotypes between healthy human individuals (dated by TCRdb to 2018 to 2020). The study in broad terms: A couple of women and a few men aged 18 to 49 years were included in the cohort. For each donor, three plates each were used for CD4 naive and CD4 memory, two plates were used for CD8 naive, and one plate was used for CD8 memory. To estimate repertoire size and how much clonotypes are shared between individuals, the study performed deep sequencing of blood TCR repertoires from about five healthy adults. Libraries were prepared and TCR repertoires were sequenced by different laboratories using diverse techniques, in order to increase sequencing depth and limit assay-specific biases. Leukapheresis yielded between about 0.94 and 8.9 billion PBMCs per donor. Points the paper makes about the study in general: Compared with non-shared clonotypes, the clonotypes found in all four sorted-subset donors had higher generation probabilities. Naive subsets generally had larger estimated clonotype richness than memory subsets. Pairwise subsampling indicated that sequencing depth was expected to affect the degree of clonotype sharing among donors. The genetic and exposure-history diversity represented was limited by the small number of donors. Incomplete sequencing was indicated by rarefaction of sorted-subset datasets, despite the large sequencing depth. Sampling was restricted to blood, and TCR repertoires in tissue are likely to differ from TCR repertoires in blood. Approximately 5% of naive CD4, 3.5% of naive CD8, about 2.5% of memory CD4, and more than 0.35% of memory CD8 clonotypes were shared across a few donors.

From the cysteine up to the phenylalanine, the CDR3 has a length of 13 residues. The only DNA kept is the CDR3, 39 bases in frame from the first base. Per the germline V gene, MNHNS is the CDR1 and SASEGT is the CDR2. V was cut back by 3 bases and J by 2 bases, leaving a gap of 7 bases between them. Concerning this clone: The antigen it recognizes is unknown. Nothing much larger sits one base from this clone, and base qualities are not available.

Using the deep immunoSEQ assay, TCR CDR3 regions were amplified from genomic DNA by multiplex PCR. Extracted genomic DNA from each cell subset was distributed evenly across all wells of several immunoSEQ 96-well plates, and each plate was treated as a replicate. For sorted subsets, roughly 200 ng of genomic DNA, equivalent to some 30,000 T cell genomes, went into each replicate PCR. The purified libraries were quantified using a Qubit 3.0 fluorometer, sized with a Bioanalyzer 2100, and then quantified again using the KAPA Library Quantification kit. Every immunoSEQ 96-well plate was sequenced on a separate single-read 150-cycle Illumina NextSeq 550 flow cell. Per the authors' processing: Because the immunoSEQ output included only junctional sequences and no quality scores, the filtering could not be the same as the filtering used for full-length reads. Sequences were annotated with PyIR, a Python wrapper for IgBLAST v1.9, using IMGT germline references to assign V/J genes and CDR3. Reads with weak V/J assignments (E-value above 1e-6), missing CDR3, stop codons, out-of-frame junctions, or ambiguous translated residues were removed. V3J clonotypes were defined by identical inferred V gene, J gene, and CDR3 amino acid sequence. Percentage overlap between repertoires was computed as shared unique clonotypes divided by the size of the smaller repertoire. RTK rarefaction, the Chao1 estimator, and Recon v2.1 estimates of unobserved clonotypes were used to assess repertoire richness. Generation probabilities were computed with OLGA for all TCRbeta clonotypes obtained by the gDNA method from a handful of donors. The immuneACCESS repertoire file appears here via TCRdb, limited to in-frame rearrangements. These files lack a portion of the clones; in checked studies, under half of the deficit traces to unresolved V genes, and the cause of the others is not known. That table is the source of V, J and clone size, and D and trimming were worked out from the DNA. This sample has roughly 700,000 clones in its table, and around 72% of those were observed once. The ten largest clones represent under 2% of the sample.

Donors were healthy HIV-negative adults with no recently reported acute infections or vaccinations. Only Caucasian adults living in Nashville, Tennessee, USA were represented among the donors. Magnetic negative selection was used to enrich CD4+ T cells, after which naive cells were positively selected on CD45RA and the negative fraction became the memory subset. After blood collection by leukapheresis, PBMCs were isolated using Ficoll-Histopaque density gradient centrifugation and then cryopreserved in the vapor phase of liquid nitrogen. Purity and quantity of every magnetically sorted T cell population were checked by analytical flow cytometry. Genomic DNA was isolated from each sorted fraction and quantified by UV absorbance on a Nanodrop 2000c.

The clonotype was recovered from a woman in her thirties in good health. The chain is made from TRBV6-1 and TRBJ1-1; the D region possibly corresponds to TRBD1 (5 bases align). The source material was memory CD4+ T cells sorted from blood. The cell subset or site label here, explained by the study, means: CD45RA-negative fraction. The CDR3 here reads CASSEGVNTEAFF. In nucleotides, the sequence is TGTGCCAGCAGTGAGGGGGTTAACACTGAAGCTTTCTTT.